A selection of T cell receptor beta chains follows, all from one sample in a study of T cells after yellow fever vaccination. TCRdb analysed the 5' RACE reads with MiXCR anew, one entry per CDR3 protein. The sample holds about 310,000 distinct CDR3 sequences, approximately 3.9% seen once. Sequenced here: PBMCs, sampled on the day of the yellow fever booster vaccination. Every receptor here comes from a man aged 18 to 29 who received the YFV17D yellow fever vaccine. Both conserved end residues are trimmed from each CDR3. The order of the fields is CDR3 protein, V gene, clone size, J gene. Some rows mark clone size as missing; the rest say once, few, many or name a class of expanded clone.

CDR3aa: ASSLIRQGADSYGYT
v_gene: TRBV7-2
abundance: many
j_gene: TRBJ1-2

CDR3aa: ASSIMDLNTEAF
v_gene: TRBV19
abundance: many
j_gene: TRBJ1-1

CDR3aa: ASSVEGATGELF
v_gene: TRBV9
abundance: few
j_gene: TRBJ2-2

CDR3aa: ASSPGTSGGETQY
v_gene: TRBV5-1
abundance: many
j_gene: TRBJ2-5

CDR3aa: ASSLQRGSYEQY
v_gene: TRBV7-6
abundance: many
j_gene: TRBJ2-7

CDR3aa: ASSLQQGRGTEAF
v_gene: TRBV7-2
abundance: few
j_gene: TRBJ1-1

CDR3aa: ASSLEGRGEETQY
v_gene: TRBV3-1
abundance: many
j_gene: TRBJ2-5

CDR3aa: SDRDSPFGYT
v_gene: TRBV29-1
abundance: .
j_gene: TRBJ1-2

CDR3aa: ASSLMGVGTGELF
v_gene: TRBV5-1
abundance: many
j_gene: TRBJ2-2

CDR3aa: ASSSGGPNTEAF
v_gene: TRBV7-2
abundance: many
j_gene: TRBJ1-1

CDR3aa: ASSYGQGASTEAF
v_gene: TRBV6-2/TRBV6-3
abundance: many
j_gene: TRBJ1-1

CDR3aa: ASSFLAGGPSSYNEQF
v_gene: TRBV6-2/TRBV6-3
abundance: many
j_gene: TRBJ2-1

CDR3aa: SARSGTGISTDTQY
v_gene: TRBV20-1
abundance: many
j_gene: TRBJ2-3

CDR3aa: AIRGVTEAF
v_gene: TRBV10-3
abundance: many
j_gene: TRBJ1-1

CDR3aa: ASSLAGLDYGYT
v_gene: TRBV11-2
abundance: many
j_gene: TRBJ1-2

CDR3aa: ASSILTGGRSNQPQH
v_gene: TRBV19
abundance: .
j_gene: TRBJ1-5

CDR3aa: SVEDPQGQGDTGELF
v_gene: TRBV29-1
abundance: .
j_gene: TRBJ2-2

CDR3aa: ASSSWFNGYT
v_gene: TRBV6-5
abundance: .
j_gene: TRBJ1-2

CDR3aa: ASTFSGGENSPLH
v_gene: TRBV6-5
abundance: many
j_gene: TRBJ1-6

CDR3aa: ASSRRGPNQPQH
v_gene: TRBV6-2/TRBV6-3
abundance: .
j_gene: TRBJ1-5

CDR3aa: ASRGTGFTTQY
v_gene: TRBV12-3/TRBV12-4
abundance: .
j_gene: TRBJ2-3

CDR3aa: ASSAYRVGYT
v_gene: TRBV6-2/TRBV6-3
abundance: many
j_gene: TRBJ1-2

CDR3aa: ASSSGQGQETQY
v_gene: TRBV5-1
abundance: many
j_gene: TRBJ2-5

CDR3aa: ASSPRDFSGNTIY
v_gene: TRBV7-8
abundance: .
j_gene: TRBJ1-3

CDR3aa: ASNKGESSYNEQF
v_gene: TRBV6-5
abundance: many
j_gene: TRBJ2-1

CDR3aa: ASSFGSRDTEAF
v_gene: TRBV7-2
abundance: few
j_gene: TRBJ1-1

CDR3aa: ASTFVYSSGANVLT
v_gene: TRBV12-3/TRBV12-4
abundance: .
j_gene: TRBJ2-6

CDR3aa: ASSLGRGGYEQF
v_gene: TRBV7-3
abundance: many
j_gene: TRBJ2-1

CDR3aa: ASSISGTQREQY
v_gene: TRBV12-3/TRBV12-4
abundance: many
j_gene: TRBJ2-7

CDR3aa: SVGTNTEAF
v_gene: TRBV29-1
abundance: many
j_gene: TRBJ1-1

CDR3aa: SALTGRGEAF
v_gene: TRBV20-1
abundance: .
j_gene: TRBJ1-1

CDR3aa: ASSYSTGASTEAF
v_gene: TRBV6-5
abundance: .
j_gene: TRBJ1-1

CDR3aa: SARRQSATDTQY
v_gene: TRBV20-1
abundance: many
j_gene: TRBJ2-3

CDR3aa: ASTNTALTVTYEQY
v_gene: TRBV6-2/TRBV6-3
abundance: few
j_gene: TRBJ2-7

CDR3aa: ASSVSGTNLNEQF
v_gene: TRBV10-2
abundance: few
j_gene: TRBJ2-1

CDR3aa: ASILSYSTADTQY
v_gene: TRBV2
abundance: many
j_gene: TRBJ2-3

CDR3aa: ASSRRGYMNTEAF
v_gene: TRBV5-6
abundance: .
j_gene: TRBJ1-1

CDR3aa: ASSATGGPYEQY
v_gene: TRBV6-5
abundance: many
j_gene: TRBJ2-7

CDR3aa: ASSSRQVNYEQY
v_gene: TRBV7-2
abundance: few
j_gene: TRBJ2-7

CDR3aa: ASSPGTDGYT
v_gene: TRBV7-9
abundance: few
j_gene: TRBJ1-2

CDR3aa: ASSQSGTDTQY
v_gene: TRBV3-1
abundance: .
j_gene: TRBJ2-3

CDR3aa: SASPGTSKDYGYT
v_gene: TRBV20-1
abundance: many
j_gene: TRBJ1-2

CDR3aa: ASSPLVAGGEQY
v_gene: TRBV7-8
abundance: many
j_gene: TRBJ2-7

CDR3aa: SVGDVYRQPTKLF
v_gene: TRBV29-1
abundance: many
j_gene: TRBJ1-4

CDR3aa: ASSSWTAYYGYT
v_gene: TRBV6-1
abundance: few
j_gene: TRBJ1-2

CDR3aa: ASSKIVGAGYNEQF
v_gene: TRBV19
abundance: .
j_gene: TRBJ2-1

CDR3aa: ASSGSGANTGELF
v_gene: TRBV25-1
abundance: few
j_gene: TRBJ2-2

CDR3aa: ASSFRTGGMENEQF
v_gene: TRBV12-3/TRBV12-4
abundance: many
j_gene: TRBJ2-1

CDR3aa: ASSLVGAAYNEQF
v_gene: TRBV7-9
abundance: few
j_gene: TRBJ2-1

CDR3aa: ASSPSHDYHYEQY
v_gene: TRBV9
abundance: .
j_gene: TRBJ2-7

CDR3aa: ASSGGQNYGYT
v_gene: TRBV9
abundance: .
j_gene: TRBJ1-2

CDR3aa: ASSLNPGQGLGGYT
v_gene: TRBV11-2
abundance: few
j_gene: TRBJ1-2

CDR3aa: ASSQERGSNQPQH
v_gene: TRBV4-3
abundance: many
j_gene: TRBJ1-5

CDR3aa: ASSGAPFGETQY
v_gene: TRBV9
abundance: few
j_gene: TRBJ2-5